This T cell receptor (beta chain) was observed in a study of cytomegalovirus exposure and HLA in healthy donors (dated 2017 in TCRdb). Turning to the overall study: An earlier analysis of some 600 of the donors reported about 260 Gb of sequence data and 117 million unique TCR beta sequences obtained from some 200 million T cells. The genetic ancestry cluster associated with self-reported Caucasian donors included roughly 84% of the roughly 380 genotyped donors. Along with the roughly 710-subject first cohort, a separate validation cohort of over a hundred different subjects was used. A later genetic analysis took genome-wide SNP genotypes for about 55% of the 666 donors and used that subset as a discovery cohort. Typing coverage differed by locus: A, B, C, DRB1 and DQB1 were typed in about 629-640 donors, DQA1 in about 510, DPA1 in 600 to 610, and DPB1 in 400 to 490. Around 330 gigabases of sequencing data and roughly 81 million unique TCR sequences made up an early release that covered some 640 HLA-typed donors. The aim of the study was to test whether cataloging public T cell receptors could identify signatures of past pathogen exposure. The later analysis used no new phenotypic data to find candidate immune exposures, relying instead on TCR beta sequences and their occurrence across donors. Roughly 5 DR-DQ haplotypes were handled as single units for association and clustering, since linkage in the cohort was strong. An earlier analysis of roughly 600 of the donors used high-throughput TCR beta sequencing to judge whether each TCR beta V gene segment behaved as functional or pseudogenic. Donor age, sex, ethnicity and CMV serostatus were compiled together with the repertoire data. On average, 235,054 unique TCR beta nucleotide sequences were sequenced per donor among 300 to 500 genotyped donors of the cohort, with around 19% of those sequences being non-productive. Every repertoire in the discovery cohort had been generated on one and the same sequencing platform. To study patterns of TCR occurrence, a later analysis re-analyzed previously published TCR beta repertoires from more than 550 donors and added high-resolution HLA genotyping. The T cell repertoires of roughly 660 subjects were profiled by immunosequencing and related to cytomegalovirus serostatus. To predict cytomegalovirus infection status, the study brought together high-throughput TCR immunosequencing, statistical association of individual TCRs with disease status, and machine learning. HLA typing included class I and class II loci at four-digit resolution.

Library preparation employed the immunoSEQ multiplex PCR assay. A mixture of 60 forward primers for TCR Vbeta segments and 13 reverse primers for TCR Jbeta segments was used in the multiplex PCR. Amplification of the CDR3 region of rearranged TCR beta genes was performed with a multiplex PCR assay on genomic DNA. Amplified TCR beta libraries were sequenced as 87-base-pair reads on the Illumina HiSeq System. On the study's bioinformatics: A later analysis counted tens of millions of unique TCR beta chains across the 550 to 800 repertoires, and around 12 million of these chains were shared by at least two donors. A nearest-neighbor algorithm error-corrected the raw reads and collapsed the reads into unique sequences, merging closely related sequences to remove PCR and sequencing errors. V, D and J gene segments were assigned by aligning CDR3 sequences to IMGT reference sequences. For a sequence to be retained, a match of at least six nucleotides to both a V gene segment and a J gene segment was required. Rearrangements were called productive when the CDR3 lacked stop codons and stayed in frame with V and J; all others were non-productive. Following IMGT convention, CDR3 was defined as the stretch from the second conserved V-encoded cysteine up to the conserved J-encoded phenylalanine. The earlier analysis of 587 of the donors excluded sequences that lacked an unambiguous match to a single V gene segment. In an earlier analysis of about 590 of the donors, a V segment was called functional when productive rearrangements were above 56.7%, and segregating when the standard deviation between donors exceeded 5%. To diagnose cytomegalovirus status from the catalog of TCR beta chain sequences, a statistical classification framework was built. A later analysis assigned V and J genes by comparing TCR nucleotide sequences with IMGT/GENE-DB human TR gene sequences. The TCRdist pipeline was used in a later analysis to assign CDR3 sequences and most-parsimonious VDJ recombination scenarios. A later analysis defined each TCR beta chain by its CDR3 amino acid sequence plus V-gene family, and excluded reads lacking a unique V-gene family. A later analysis removed 592 highly shared, low-generation-probability nucleotide sequences to deal with suspected cross-contamination and a sequencing artifact. A later analysis calculated a clonal expansion index for each public chain from normalized within-repertoire ranks of inferred template counts. In a later analysis, generation probabilities were computed with a VDJ recombination model fitted to out-of-frame rearrangements, and the resulting probabilities were checked against IGoR. In a later analysis, TCR-TCR, TCR-HLA and TCR-CMV co-occurrence was scored with hypergeometric tests, and a repertoire-size bias correction was applied to TCR pairs. In a later analysis, false discovery rates were estimated by permuting HLA or CMV assignments 20 times. In a later analysis, co-occurring TCRs were grouped with DBSCAN, and TCRdist sequence similarity was added when clustering was performed within HLA-allele-positive subsets. Repertoires with fewer than 30,000 or more than 120,000 public chains were left out of co-occurrence clustering, as were a handful of repertoires with anomalous nucleotide sharing. The table comes from immuneACCESS by way of TCRdb, which keeps in-frame sequences with V and J called. Part of the clones is missing from these tables; in studies checked, under half for an unresolved V gene and the rest for unknown reasons. D and trimming come from the DNA, and the V and J calls and clone size come from that table. This sample has 75,000 to 95,000 clones in its table, and roughly 81% of those were observed once. Jointly, the top ten make up over 5% of the sample.

Summary of the overall study and its limitations: Assigning TCR associations to individual alleles was difficult when HLA alleles, especially DR and DQ, strongly co-occurred. The 87-base-pair reads could not distinguish some IMGT-functional V segments, including TRBV6-2 and TRBV6-3, so those segments were excluded. The classifier was reported to diagnose cytomegalovirus status with high specificity and sensitivity in both the original and validation cohorts. CMV serostatus was the only immune exposure information available for the cohort. Most CMV-associated TCR beta chains appeared to be HLA-restricted in a later analysis, and the HLA associations seemed to be driven largely by CMV exposure. The earlier analysis of almost 600 of the donors excluded roughly 17 rarely observed V segments, including chromosome 9 orphons, because counts were too low. In an earlier analysis of fewer than 700 of the donors, most TCR beta V segments appeared in productive rearrangements about 87% or about 30% of the time, broadly matching IMGT annotations. In the study, roughly 160 TCR beta chains were listed as associated with cytomegalovirus. A group of highly shared sequence variants was considered likely to be a technical artifact of the sequencing pipeline. This cohort had only TCR beta chains sequenced, and the lack of alpha or paired-chain data limited which features could be detected. Linkage disequilibrium might explain the correlated functional status among segregating V segments, but an unknown experimental factor could not be ruled out. In a later genetic analysis, fewer N-insertions in productive TCRs were reported among donors in an Asian-associated ancestry cluster than the roughly 710-donor mean. A later genetic analysis associated a missense DCLRE1C variant with V-gene and J-gene trimming of TCR beta chains, and an independent cohort replicated the association. It was suggested by the authors that the approach could potentially be generalized to other disease states and immunological phenotypes. A later analysis reported that several top co-occurrence clusters appeared linked to parvovirus B19, influenza, CMV and Epstein-Barr virus. According to a later analysis, TCR association rates differed among HLA loci, with DRB1 alleles showing the most associated TCRs and HLA-C alleles showing the fewest. While some public TCRs were present in many individuals, most TCR sequences turned up only very rarely across donors. In vitro tests confirmed that three of the cytomegalovirus-associated TCR beta chains recognize cytomegalovirus antigens. At a false discovery rate of 0.05, a later analysis linked some 17,000 TCR beta sequences to specific HLA alleles. Sequencing depth was assumed to be roughly uniform across donors in the presence/absence analyses, though that assumption may not hold. A further reported finding was that TCR beta sequences accurately predicted the HLA-A and HLA-B alleles for most subjects in the first cohort. Because some donors lacked HLA typing at each locus, the association tests relied only on the typed subset. A later analysis found that HLA-associated TCR beta chains were more clonally expanded and had lower generation probabilities than equally common non-associated chains.

CDR1 and CDR2 are read off the germline V gene (reference sequence) as LNHDA and SQIVND. The CDR3, cysteine through phenylalanine, is 15 amino acids long. Kept here is only the CDR3 DNA, which spans 45 bases and is read in frame from base 1. The V and J ends are trimmed by 2 bases and 6 bases, leaving 14 bases between them. The cohort was made up of 666 healthy bone marrow donors. All cohort members were sampled while nominally healthy, although unrecorded immune exposures were likely present. The donor was CMV seropositive and was included in the group of 250 to 300 seropositive cohort members. Every donor gave a peripheral blood sample, and the peripheral blood mononuclear cells from that sample were used for TCR beta sequencing. Genomic DNA was extracted from the blood cell samples with the Qiagen DNeasy Blood Extraction Kit. This clone was recorded a few times. Its antigen remains unidentified. No per-base quality is available; no much larger clone lies one base away.

The sample was PBMCs. The sequence was collected from a young woman in good health and CMV-seropositive. The sequence is built from TRBV19 and TRBJ1-5; the D gene cannot be named for sure. The DNA sequence is as follows: TGTGCCAGTAGTATACCCGACATTCTCCGTCAGCCCCAGCATTTT. It is translated as CASSIPDILRQPQHF. The full variable domain, with segments outside the CDR3 supplied by the reference TRBV19 and TRBJ1-5 proteins, appears as DGGITQSPKYLFRKEGQNVTLSCEQNLNHDAMYWYRQDPGQGLRLIYYSQIVNDFQKGDIAEGYSVSREKKESFPLTVTSAQKNPTAFYLCASSIPDILRQPQHFGDGTRLSIL.